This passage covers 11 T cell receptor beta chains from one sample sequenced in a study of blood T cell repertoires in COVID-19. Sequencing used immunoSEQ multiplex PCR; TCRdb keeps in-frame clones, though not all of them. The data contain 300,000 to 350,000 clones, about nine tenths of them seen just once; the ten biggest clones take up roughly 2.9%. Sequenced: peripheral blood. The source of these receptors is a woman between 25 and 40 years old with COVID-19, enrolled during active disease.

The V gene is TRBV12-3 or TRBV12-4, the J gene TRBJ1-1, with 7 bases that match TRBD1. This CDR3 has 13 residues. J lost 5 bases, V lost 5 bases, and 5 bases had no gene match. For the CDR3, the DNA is TGTGCCAGCAGTGTAGGGGGCTGGACTGAAGCTTTCTTT. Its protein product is CASSVGGWTEAFF.

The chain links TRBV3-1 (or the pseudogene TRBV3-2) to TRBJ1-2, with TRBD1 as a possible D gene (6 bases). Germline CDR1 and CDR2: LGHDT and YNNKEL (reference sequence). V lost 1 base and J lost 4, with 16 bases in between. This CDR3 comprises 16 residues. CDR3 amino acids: CASSQVGPQGSYGYTF. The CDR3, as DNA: TGTGCCAGCAGCCAAGTGGGACCCCAGGGGTCCTATGGCTACACCTTC.

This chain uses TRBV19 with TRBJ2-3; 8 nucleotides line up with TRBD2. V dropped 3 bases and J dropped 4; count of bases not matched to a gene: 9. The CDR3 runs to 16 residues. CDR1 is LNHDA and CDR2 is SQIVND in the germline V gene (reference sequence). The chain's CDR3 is CASSIWVAGSPDTQYF. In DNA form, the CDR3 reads TGTGCCAGTAGTATCTGGGTAGCGGGATCACCAGATACGCAGTATTTT. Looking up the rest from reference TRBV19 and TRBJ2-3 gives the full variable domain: DGGITQSPKYLFRKEGQNVTLSCEQNLNHDAMYWYRQDPGQGLRLIYYSQIVNDFQKGDIAEGYSVSREKKESFPLTVTSAQKNPTAFYLCASSIWVAGSPDTQYFGPGTRLTVL.

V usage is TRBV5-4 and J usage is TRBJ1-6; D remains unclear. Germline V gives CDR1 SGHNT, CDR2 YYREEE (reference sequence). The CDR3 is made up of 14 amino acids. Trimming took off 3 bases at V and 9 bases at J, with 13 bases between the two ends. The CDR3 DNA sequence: TGTGCCAGCAGCTGGTACAGTACCGGTTCACCCCTCCACTTT. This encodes CASSWYSTGSPLHF.

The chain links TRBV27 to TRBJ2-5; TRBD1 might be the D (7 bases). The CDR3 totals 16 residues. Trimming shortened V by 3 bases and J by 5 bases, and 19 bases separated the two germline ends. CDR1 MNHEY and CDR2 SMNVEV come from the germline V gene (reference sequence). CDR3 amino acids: CASSFGGQFFWETQYF. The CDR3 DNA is TGTGCCAGCAGTTTCGGGGGACAGTTTTTCTGGGAGACCCAGTACTTC.

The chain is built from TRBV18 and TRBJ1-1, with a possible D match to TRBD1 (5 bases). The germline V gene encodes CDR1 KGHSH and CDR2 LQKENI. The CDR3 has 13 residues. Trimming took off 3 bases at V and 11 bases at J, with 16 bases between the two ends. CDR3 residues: CASSPGTGQTAFF. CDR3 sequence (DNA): TGTGCCAGCTCACCCGGGACTGGCCAAACGGCTTTCTTT.

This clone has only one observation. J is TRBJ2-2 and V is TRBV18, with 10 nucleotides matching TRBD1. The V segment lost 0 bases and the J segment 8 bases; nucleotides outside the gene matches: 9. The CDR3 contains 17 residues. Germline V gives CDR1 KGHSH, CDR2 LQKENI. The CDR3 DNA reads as TGTGCCAGCTCACCACCGGGACAGGGGTCAGGACCGGGGGAGCTGTTTTTT. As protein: CASSPPGQGSGPGELFF.

Written as DNA, the CDR3 is TGCGCCAGCAGCACGGGACAGGGAATCAGAGATACGCAGTATTTT. Protein sequence: CASSTGQGIRDTQYF. V is TRBV5-1 and J is TRBJ2-3; 9 bases are a match to TRBD1. This CDR3 is 15 amino acids long. V was pared by 4 bases and J by 5 bases, with 8 bases of the junction left unmatched. CDR1 and CDR2 (germline): SGHRS, YFSETQ.

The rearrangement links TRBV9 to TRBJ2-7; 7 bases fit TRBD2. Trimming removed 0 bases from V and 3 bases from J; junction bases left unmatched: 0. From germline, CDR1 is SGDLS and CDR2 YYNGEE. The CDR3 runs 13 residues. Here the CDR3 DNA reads TGTGCCAGCAGCGTAGGGACTAGCTACGAGCAGTACTTC. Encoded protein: CASSVGTSYEQYF.

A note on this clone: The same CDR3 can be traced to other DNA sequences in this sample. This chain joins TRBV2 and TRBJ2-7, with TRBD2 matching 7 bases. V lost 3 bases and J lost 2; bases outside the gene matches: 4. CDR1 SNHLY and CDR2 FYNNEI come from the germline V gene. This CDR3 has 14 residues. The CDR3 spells CASSESSGTYEQYF. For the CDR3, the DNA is TGTGCCAGCAGTGAGTCTAGCGGCACCTACGAGCAGTACTTC.

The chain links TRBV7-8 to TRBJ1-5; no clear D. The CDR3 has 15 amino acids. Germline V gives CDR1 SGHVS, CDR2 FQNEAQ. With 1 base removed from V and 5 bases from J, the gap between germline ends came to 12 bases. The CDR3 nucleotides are TGTGCCAGCAGCTTAGAGGGAGGAGCTTATCAGCCCCAGCATTTT. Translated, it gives CASSLEGGAYQPQHF.